Below, 26 T cell receptor beta chains from the same sample are listed, as sequenced in a study of OX40 agonist ivuxolimab in advanced cancers. The data were produced by immunoSEQ multiplex PCR, yet TCRdb's version contains in-frame clones alone and is incomplete. This sample carries around 84,000 clones, around 92% of them seen once, and the ten largest clones take 8% to 13%. The sequencing here drew on CD4+ or CD8+ T cells sorted from blood, taken in a trial of the OX40 agonist ivuxolimab. The receptor set was obtained from an adult with an advanced solid tumor such as melanoma, head and neck, liver or kidney cancer.

The V call is TRBV7-6, the J call TRBJ1-2, with TRBD1 matching 8 bases. The CDR3 totals 14 residues. CDR1 and CDR2 from the germline V gene are SGHVS and FNYEAQ. J lost 5 bases, V lost 3 bases, and 5 bases had no gene match. CDR3 in amino acids: CASSLAGGDYGYTF. CDR3 coding DNA: TGTGCCAGCAGCTTGGCAGGGGGCGATTATGGCTACACCTTC.

This chain joins TRBV13 and TRBJ2-7; the D gene is possibly TRBD1 (5 bases). CDR3 length: 13 residues. V was pared by 6 bases and J by 1 base, with 10 bases between. Germline V gene sequence: CDR1 PRHDT, CDR2 FYEKMQ (reference sequence). The CDR3 DNA follows: TGTGCCAGCAGGACAGCCACTTCCTACGAGCAGTACTTC. Protein product: CASRTATSYEQYF. The complete variable domain, with remaining parts taken from reference TRBV13 and TRBJ2-7, reads AAGVIQSPRHLIKEKRETATLKCYPIPRHDTVYWYQQGPGQDPQFLISFYEKMQSDKGSIPDRFSAQQFSDYHSELNMSSLELGDSALYFCASRTATSYEQYFGPGTRLTVT.

This clone showed up just once. CDR3 sequence reads: CASGLGTGSFSPLHF. DNA for the CDR3: TGTGCTAGTGGTTTAGGGACAGGTTCTTTTTCACCCCTCCACTTT. The rearrangement joins TRBV12-5 to TRBJ1-6, with 8 bases that match TRBD1. V lost 3 bases, J lost 9 bases, and 7 bases stayed unmatched. The CDR3 consists of 15 residues. Germline loops: CDR1 LGHNT, CDR2 FRNRAP.

This chain connects TRBV7-9 to TRBJ2-7; D gene uncertain. With 5 bases removed from V and 4 bases from J, the gap between germline ends came to 15 bases. The germline CDR1 and CDR2 sequences are SEHNR and FQNEAQ (reference sequence). The length of the CDR3 is 14 residues. CDR3 amino acids: CASSPVRPYYEQYF. The CDR3 nucleotides read TGTGCCAGCAGCCCCGTCAGGCCTTATTACGAGCAGTACTTC.

The V and J genes are TRBV7-9 and TRBJ1-2; 9 bases map to TRBD1. CDR1 and CDR2 from the germline V gene are SEHNR and FQNEAQ (reference sequence). The V segment lost 4 bases and the J segment 1 base; nucleotides outside the gene matches: 4. This CDR3 has 15 amino acids. CDR3 DNA: TGTGCCAGCAGCTGGGGACAGGGCAGTAACTATGGCTACACCTTC. Amino acids: CASSWGQGSNYGYTF.

This sequence joins TRBV21-1 and TRBJ2-3; the table's D call, TRBD2, has no DNA check behind it. TRBV21-1 constitutes a pseudogene. The CDR3 spans 16 residues. CDR3 protein: CASRLPGGPSTDTQYF. The DNA of the CDR3 is TGTGCCAGCAGGCTTCCGGGGGGGCCGAGCACAGATACGCAGTATTTT.

This chain connects TRBV7-9 to TRBJ2-5, with 11 nucleotides matching TRBD1. The DNA end is more similar to TRBJ2-7, so the J call may be wrong. CDR3 length: 15 residues. From germline, CDR1 is SEHNR and CDR2 FQNEAQ (reference sequence). The CDR3 nucleotides read TGTGCCAGCAGCTTAGAGGACAGGGGGCCCTACGAGCAGTACTTC. Translation: CASSLEDRGPYEQYF.

The V and J genes are TRBV6-5 and TRBJ2-7, with D tentatively TRBD1 (6 bases). CDR1 and CDR2 from the germline V gene are MNHEY and SVGAGI. This CDR3 has 13 residues. V was shortened by 3 bases and J by 6 bases, with 12 bases between the two germline ends. Here the CDR3 reads CASSYGTGSEQYF. The CDR3 nucleotides are TGTGCCAGCAGTTATGGCACAGGGAGCGAGCAGTACTTC.

The V gene is TRBV9, the J gene TRBJ2-2; no definite D call. Germline lookup yields CDR1 SGDLS and CDR2 YYNGEE. The CDR3 is made up of 14 amino acids. V was clipped by 4 bases and J by 2 bases, with 9 bases between them. The CDR3 reads CASSLYSNTGELFF. The CDR3 bases are TGTGCCAGCAGCTTATACTCCAACACCGGGGAGCTGTTTTTT.

The rearrangement joins TRBV9 to TRBJ1-2; D call uncertain. Germline-derived CDR1 and CDR2 are SGDLS and YYNGEE. The V end was cut by 0 bases, the J end by 3 bases, with 18 bases between. The CDR3 runs to 17 residues. This CDR3 reads CASSVGLTEIYHYGYTF. CDR3 in DNA: TGTGCCAGCAGCGTAGGCCTTACCGAGATCTACCACTATGGCTACACCTTC.

The chain carries TRBV7-6 and TRBJ2-2; TRBD1 aligns across 8 bases. The V gene's germline CDR1 is SGHVS and CDR2 FNYEAQ. The CDR3 length is 16 residues. Trimming cost V 5 bases and J 3 bases; bases outside gene matches: 8. The CDR3, as DNA: TGTGCCAGCAGCACAGGACAGGGATGGGACACCGGGGAGCTGTTTTTT. Translation gives CASSTGQGWDTGELFF.

This sequence joins TRBV9 and TRBJ1-4; D gene uncertain. The CDR3 is 14 amino acids. The ends were cut back, 2 bases at V and 5 bases at J, with 10 bases in the middle. The germline CDR1 and CDR2 sequences are SGDLS and YYNGEE. CDR3 sequence reads: CASSVSGRNEKLFF. The CDR3 DNA sequence: TGTGCCAGCAGCGTGAGCGGACGGAATGAAAAACTGTTTTTT. The entire variable domain, with the rest obtained from reference TRBV9 and TRBJ1-4, is as follows: DSGVTQTPKHLITATGQRVTLRCSPRSGDLSVYWYQQSLDQGLQFLIQYYNGEERAKGNILERFSAQQFPDLHSELNLSSLELGDSALYFCASSVSGRNEKLFFGSGTQLSVL.

The chain combines TRBV7-9 with TRBJ2-3; D is unresolved. Deletions cut 2 bases from V and 6 bases from J, with 6 bases between. The CDR3 sequence is 12 residues long. The V gene's germline CDR1 is SEHNR and CDR2 FQNEAQ (reference sequence). The CDR3 region has the DNA TGTGCCAGCAGCTTATATAGTGATACGCAGTATTTT. It translates to CASSLYSDTQYF.

The rearrangement links TRBV11-3 to TRBJ2-1, with TRBD2 matching 12 bases. V lost 1 base, J lost 6 bases, and 4 bases stayed unmatched. The CDR3 covers 16 residues. The V gene's germline CDR1 is SGHNT and CDR2 YENEEA. The CDR3 is CASSLGTSGNLNEQFF. The DNA for the CDR3 is TGTGCCAGCAGCTTAGGGACTAGCGGGAACCTCAATGAGCAGTTCTTC.

The V call is TRBV19, the J call TRBJ2-5; 9 bases are shared with TRBD1. The CDR3 covers 13 residues. CDR1 is LNHDA, CDR2 SQIVND, per germline (reference sequence). V lost 7 bases to trimming and J lost 11 bases; unmatched junction nucleotides: 11. The CDR3 coding sequence is TGTGCCAGTATGAGACAGGGGGAACGGGAGCAGTACTTC. Translated, it gives CASMRQGEREQYF.

The chain has TRBV19 and TRBJ2-1; D unresolved. Germline V gene lookup returns CDR1 LNHDA and CDR2 SQIVND (reference sequence). The CDR3 runs to 13 residues. Trimming removed 4 bases at V and 0 bases at J, with 4 bases between. The CDR3 DNA is TGTGCCAGTAGTACGAGCTCCTACAATGAGCAGTTCTTC. Protein product: CASSTSSYNEQFF.

The CDR3 DNA reads as TGTGCCAGCAGCCGGGACAGGGGGCCGAACACCGGGGAGCTGTTTTTT. Its protein product is CASSRDRGPNTGELFF. The chain carries TRBV5-6 and TRBJ2-2; the match to TRBD1 covers 12 bases. CDR1 and CDR2 (germline): SGHDT, YYEEEE. V lost 4 bases and J lost 0; bases outside the gene matches: 1. CDR3 length: 16 residues.

J is TRBJ2-3 and V is TRBV10-1; TRBD2 aligns across 10 bases. The CDR3 runs to 16 residues. Germline CDR1 WNHNN, CDR2 SYGVQD (reference sequence). V shed 0 bases and J 1 base; nucleotides not matched to a gene: 1. The CDR3 spells CASSESLAGGTDTQYF. The CDR3 DNA reads TGCGCCAGCAGTGAGTCGCTAGCGGGGGGCACAGATACGCAGTATTTT.

This clone was counted a few times. The rearrangement links TRBV12-5 to TRBJ1-1; the D is unclear. The germline V and J ends were trimmed by 6 bases and 1 base, with 9 bases remaining between them. The CDR3 runs to 13 residues. In germline, CDR1 is LGHNT, CDR2 FRNRAP. CDR3 sequence (DNA): TGTGCTAGTGGCCTGACACCGAACACTGAAGCTTTCTTT. It specifies CASGLTPNTEAFF.

This clone was seen once. The V call is TRBV7-9, the J call TRBJ1-3, with 9 bases aligning to TRBD1. J lost 3 bases, V lost 5 bases, and 8 bases had no gene match. CDR1 is SEHNR and CDR2 is FQNEAQ in the germline V gene (reference sequence). This CDR3 region has 16 residues. The CDR3 DNA follows: TGTGCCAGCAGCGACCCGGGACAGGGAGATGGAAACACCATATATTTT. Translating it yields CASSDPGQGDGNTIYF.

The gene calls are TRBV6-1 and TRBJ1-1; D may be TRBD1 (5 bases). Trimming took 9 bases from V and 10 from J, leaving 18 bases between them. The CDR3 runs to 12 residues. Germline V gene sequence: CDR1 MNHNS, CDR2 SASEGT. The CDR3 sequence: CASGGSWGGAFF. The CDR3, as DNA: TGTGCCAGTGGGGGTTCATGGGGGGGAGCTTTCTTT.

Regarding this clone: The DNA is omitted, as the CDR3 cannot be located on it reliably, and the CDR3 follows TCRdb's listing. The chain combines TRBV11-2 with TRBJ1-5. CDR1 SGHAT and CDR2 FQNNGV come from the germline V gene. The CDR3 is 17 amino acids long, termini counted. The CDR3 protein is CASSFGPGRGSNQPQHF.

The chain links TRBV11-3 to TRBJ1-1; TRBD1 aligns across 8 bases. The CDR3 covers 13 residues. Trimming removed 5 bases from V and 6 bases from J; junction bases left unmatched: 5. Germline lookup yields CDR1 SGHNT and CDR2 YENEEA. The CDR3 nucleotides read TGTGCCAGCAGCCCCGGACAGGGCGCTGAAGCTTTCTTT. Translation gives CASSPGQGAEAFF.

This rearrangement joins TRBV5-5 to TRBJ2-7; the D is unclear. Germline loops: CDR1 SGHKS, CDR2 YYEKEE (reference sequence). This CDR3 has 15 residues. Trimming pared 4 bases from V and 1 base from J, leaving 15 bases between. In DNA, the CDR3 is TGTGCCAGCAGCGCCCGAGGAGAACAGTCCTACGAGCAGTACTTC. Amino acid sequence: CASSARGEQSYEQYF. The full variable domain, in which reference TRBV5-5 and TRBJ2-7 provide the parts outside the CDR3, is DAGVTQSPTHLIKTRGQQVTLRCSPISGHKSVSWYQQVLGQGPQFIFQYYEKEERGRGNFPDRFSARQFPNYSSELNVNALLLGDSALYLCASSARGEQSYEQYFGPGTRLTVT.

The chain uses TRBV7-6 and TRBJ2-2; TRBD1 might be the D (5 bases). V lost 1 base to trimming and J lost 4 bases, with 10 bases between them. This CDR3 has 15 residues. Germline CDR1 and CDR2: SGHVS and FNYEAQ. CDR3 amino acids: CASSLGQGSTGELFF. Here the CDR3 DNA reads TGTGCCAGCAGCTTAGGTCAGGGTAGCACCGGGGAGCTGTTTTTT.

The V gene is TRBV29-1, the J gene TRBJ1-2; D remains unclear. This CDR3 contains 15 residues. Germline V gene data show CDR1 as SQVTM and CDR2 as ANQGSEA. V was clipped by 2 bases and J by 4 bases, with 17 bases between them. The CDR3 region has the DNA TGCAGCGTTGAAACGCTAGCGGCCGATACCTATGGCTACACCTTC. Encoded protein: CSVETLAADTYGYTF. Using reference TRBV29-1 and TRBJ1-2 for the parts outside the CDR3, the full variable domain is SAVISQKPSRDICQRGTSLTIQCQVDSQVTMMFWYRQQPGQSLTLIATANQGSEATYESGFVIDKFPISRPNLTFSTLTVSNMSPEDSSIYLCSVETLAADTYGYTFGSGTRLTVV.